The TCR beta chain described here comes from a study of blood T cell repertoires in COVID-19 (dated by TCRdb to about 2020). Context from the whole study: Collaborator samples came from the United States, Italy and Spain and covered acute and convalescent phases of COVID-19. The prospective study material was composed of cDNA or gDNA derived from T cells, B-cell-depleted T cells, or PBMCs. Subjects who had been exposed to COVID-19, were actively infected with it, or had recovered from it provided the deeply sampled blood TCRbeta repertoires that made up the dataset. The repertoires were released in a freely available public database intended as a resource for research on the immune response to SARS-CoV-2. The samples were drawn from two sources: the first 160 participants of the ongoing ImmuneRACE study, and 950 to 1,500 subjects contributed by 6 global collaborators. Sample metadata almost always included a de-identified subject ID, COVID-19 status, age in years and sex. HLA class I and class II types, where available, came from metadata supplied by the sample provider rather than from assay-based typing. Study-wide findings and limitations: How much clinical and demographic metadata was included differed by source and by participant, and the metadata was provided uncurated.

TCRbeta CDR3 regions were amplified from genomic DNA by means of the immunoSEQ Assay, a bias-controlled multiplex PCR. The authors' analysis ran thus. Within the assay, amplification of reference gene primers was used to estimate how many nucleated cells each sample contained. Sequence reads were collapsed and filtered to measure the absolute abundance of every unique TCRbeta CDR3 rearrangement. For each sample, productive Simpson clonality was calculated as the square root of Simpson's diversity index across productive rearrangements. Held by TCRdb, this immuneACCESS table contains in-frame sequences only and omits some clones. Under half of the omission traces to an unresolved V gene where checked; the cause of the rest is unknown. That table supplies the V and J calls and clone size; D and trimming were determined from the DNA. The sample table lists around 210,000 clones, roughly four fifths of them with a count of one. The ten largest make up roughly 7.8% of the sample.

Trimming takes 0 bases from V and 4 bases from J, and the germline ends sit 9 bases apart. The CDR3 measures 14 amino acids from cysteine to phenylalanine. Only CDR3 DNA is held: 42 bases, read in frame from base 1. As encoded in the germline V gene, CDR1 is SGHRS while CDR2 is YFSETQ. As concerns this clone: Its antigen specificity is not known. No base quality values were provided; no much bigger clone lies one nucleotide off.

In Seattle, one collaborating source enrolled patients while the infection was active and tracked those patients longitudinally over the course of disease. Collaborating institutions collected whole blood in K2EDTA tubes following their own protocols. For TCRbeta analysis, collaborators shipped samples as frozen whole blood, isolated PBMCs, or DNA extracted from either of those sample types. Sequencing was carried out using peripheral blood. This TCR was recovered from a woman older than 75 with COVID-19, enrolled during active disease. The chain is made from TRBV5-1 and TRBJ2-3; possibly the D gene is TRBD2, per 6 matching bases. The DNA sequence is TGCGCCAGCAGCTTGGGGACTATCGCAGATACGCAGTATTTT. This sequence encodes CASSLGTIADTQYF.